This T cell receptor beta chain was sequenced during a study of cytomegalovirus exposure and HLA in healthy donors. Study at large: The approximately 120 validation repertoires and the roughly 670 first-cohort repertoires shared a platform, a later analysis reported.

V shed 4 bases, J shed 3 bases, and the junction held 2 bases outside the gene matches. This CDR3 comprises 14 residues. The germline V gene has CDR1 LNHDA and CDR2 SQIVND (reference sequence). Study results and caveats: Reportedly, cytomegalovirus status was diagnosed with high sensitivity and specificity.

Here immunoSEQ multiplex PCR was the method, and the copy in TCRdb shows in-frame clones only, minus some. The sample lists 140,000 to 150,000 clones, 94% seen once, with 1.8% in the top ten. A note on this clone: The antigen remains unidentified.

Sequencing used PBMCs. The rearrangement joins TRBV19 to TRBJ2-7, with 11 positions matching TRBD2. This clonotype was obtained from a man aged 18 to 29 in good health and CMV-seropositive. In DNA form, the CDR3 reads TGTGCCAGTAGTACTAGCGGGAGGCTCTACGAGCAGTACTTC. Translation: CASSTSGRLYEQYF.